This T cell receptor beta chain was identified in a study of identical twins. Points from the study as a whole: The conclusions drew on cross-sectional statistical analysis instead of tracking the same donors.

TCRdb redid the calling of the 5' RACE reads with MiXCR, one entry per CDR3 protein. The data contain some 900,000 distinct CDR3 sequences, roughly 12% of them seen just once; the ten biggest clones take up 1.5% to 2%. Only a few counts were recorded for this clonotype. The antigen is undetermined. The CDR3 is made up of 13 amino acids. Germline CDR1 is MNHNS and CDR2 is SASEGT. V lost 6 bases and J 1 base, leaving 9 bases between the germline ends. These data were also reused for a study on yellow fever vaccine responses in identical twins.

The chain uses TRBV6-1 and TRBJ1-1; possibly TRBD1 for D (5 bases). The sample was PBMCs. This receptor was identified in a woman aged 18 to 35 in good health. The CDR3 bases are TGTGCCAGCAGAAACGGACAGAACACTGAAGCTTTCTTT. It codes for CASRNGQNTEAFF.